The clone carrying this T cell receptor (beta chain) was seen once. The data were obtained in a study of blood T cell repertoires in COVID-19. The wider study: COVID-19 samples from acute and convalescent phases originated in the United States, Italy and Spain. The analysed material was cDNA or gDNA that came from T cells, B-cell-depleted T cells, or PBMCs.

V shed 8 bases and J shed 5 bases, with 12 bases lying between them. In germline, CDR1 is MNHEY, CDR2 SVGAGI. The CDR3 runs 12 residues. Authors' data handling: Nucleated cell number was recorded as an estimate derived from reference gene primer amplification. Profiled with immunoSEQ multiplex PCR; TCRdb holds only in-frame clones, not every one. V and J calls and clone size follow that table, whereas D and trimming were derived from the DNA. The repertoire has 55,000 to 70,000 clones, roughly 86% of them found once; the top ten carry 6% to 8.5%. V is TRBV6-5 and J is TRBJ1-1, with D perhaps matching TRBD1 (5 bases). This clonotype originated in a man aged 55 to 70 with active or convalescent COVID-19. Sequencing was done on a sample of peripheral blood. In DNA, the CDR3 is TGTGCCAGCGTGCCTCAGGGAACTGAAGCTTTCTTT. Encoded protein: CASVPQGTEAFF.